A selection of T cell receptor beta chains follows, all from one sample in a study of blood T cell repertoires in COVID-19. Sequenced by immunoSEQ multiplex PCR; TCRdb stores in-frame clones only, minus some. The sample carries roughly 300,000 clones, roughly 84% recorded once. Sequencing input: peripheral blood. These receptors were obtained from a human donor with COVID-19, enrolled during active disease. The donor label of this sample is uncertain. Both conserved end residues are part of each CDR3. A D gene is named only where the DNA matches it firmly. Clone size, where shown, is once, few, many, or a class for clones that have expanded.

d_call j_call clone_size v_call cdr3_nt cdr3_aa
. TRBJ2-5 . TRBV30 TGTGCCTGGAACAGAGCCCAAGAGACCCAGTACTTC CAWNRAQETQYF
. TRBJ2-2 few TRBV28 TGTGCCTCTCGGCAGGGGCGAAACACCGGGGAGCTGTTTTTT CASRQGRNTGELFF
. TRBJ1-1 few TRBV7-3 TGTGCCAGCAGCCCCCGGGGGAACACTGAAGCTTTCTTT CASSPRGNTEAFF
TRBD2 TRBJ2-2 . TRBV19 TGTGCCAGTAGTACCCAAGCGGGGATGGGCACCGGGGAGCTGTTTTTT CASSTQAGMGTGELFF
. TRBJ1-2 . TRBV19 TGTGCCAGTAGTATTGTTGGGGGCATCACCTTC CASSIVGGITF
. TRBJ2-1 . TRBV2 TGTGCCAGCCAACCCGGGAGACACTCCTACAATGAGCAGTTCTTC CASQPGRHSYNEQFF
. TRBJ1-1 few TRBV10-3 TGTGCCAGCACGGGGACACCAGATAGCGGGAGAGCTTTCTTT CASTGTPDSGRAFF
TRBD1 TRBJ2-7 . TRBV19 TGTGCCAGTAGTGCCTCTTCCGCACAGGGGTTCGAGCAGTACTTC CASSASSAQGFEQYF
TRBD2 TRBJ2-7 . TRBV28 TGTGCCAGCCACCCCGCACTAGCGGGAGTCTCCTACGAGCAGTACTTC CASHPALAGVSYEQYF
TRBD2 TRBJ2-7 . TRBV5-1 TGCGCCAGCAGCTCAATGGGCGCGGGAGGCACCTACGAGCAGTACTTC CASSSMGAGGTYEQYF
TRBD2 TRBJ2-1 . TRBV28 TGTGCCAGCAACTTACTAGCGGGAGGATGGGCCTACAATGAGCAGTTCTTC CASNLLAGGWAYNEQFF
. TRBJ2-5 few TRBV25-1 TGTGCCAGCAGCGAGCGGGTAGTGCAAGAGACCCAGTACTTC CASSERVVQETQYF
TRBD1 TRBJ1-2 . TRBV19 TGTGCCAGTAGGAGAGGACAGGCCGGCTATGGCTACACCTTC CASRRGQAGYGYTF
TRBD1 TRBJ1-2 . TRBV2 TGTGCCAGCAGTGAAGCGCTTCGGGGACAGGGAAGGAATGGAGGCTACACCTTC CASSEALRGQGRNGGYTF
. TRBJ1-4 . TRBV28 TGTGCCAGCACCCAACGATCCGGGGGGGTTGATGAAAAACTGTTTTTT CASTQRSGGVDEKLFF
. TRBJ1-1 once TRBV29-1 TGCAGCGCCGGGACACCTATGGGCACTGAAGCTTTCTTT CSAGTPMGTEAFF
TRBD1 TRBJ1-3 . TRBV5-1 TGCGCCAGCAGCGCCCGGGACAGCCGAAACACCATATATTTT CASSARDSRNTIYF
TRBD2 TRBJ2-1 . TRBV2 TGTGCCAGCAGCGGAAGGGTGCGGGAGTCGAATGAGCAGTTCTTC CASSGRVRESNEQFF
. TRBJ1-3 few TRBV7-9 TGTGCCAGCAGCGTGGACGGTAGACAGAACACCATATATTTT CASSVDGRQNTIYF
. TRBJ1-4 once TRBV30 TGTGCCTGGAGTCGAGGGGAGGGGGAAAAACTGTTTTTT CAWSRGEGEKLFF
. TRBJ1-1 . TRBV11-3 TGTGCCAGCAGCTTAACGGACTCTGAAGCTTTCTTT CASSLTDSEAFF
TRBD2 TRBJ2-1 . TRBV9 TGTGCCAGCAGCCCCCGACTAGCGGGAGGGCCGTACGAGCAGTTCTTC CASSPRLAGGPYEQFF
. TRBJ2-1 . TRBV25-1 TGTGCCAGCAGTGATCCCGACTCTTACAATGAGCAGTTCTTC CASSDPDSYNEQFF
TRBD1 TRBJ2-7 . TRBV15 TGTGCCACCAGCAGGACCGGGACAGGGGACCGAGGCGAGCAGTACTTC CATSRTGTGDRGEQYF